The 6 T cell receptor beta chains reported below all come from one sample, sequenced in a study of technical replicates of blood from a handful of donors. The repertoire was sequenced with immunoSEQ multiplex PCR; TCRdb's copy has only in-frame clones and lacks some. The data hold about 66,000 clones, with around nine tenths observed a single time. The specimen was PBMCs. Receptors originate from a human donor in good health. Some clones in this sample may be carry-over from other donors' samples.

The chain joins TRBV19 to TRBJ1-4, with D unresolved. This CDR3 spans 14 amino acids. Trimming removed 5 bases at V and 8 bases at J, with 15 bases between. Per the germline V gene, CDR1 is LNHDA and CDR2 is SQIVND (reference sequence). The CDR3 sequence: CASSSGTAEEKLFF. The DNA of the CDR3 is TGTGCCAGTAGTTCGGGAACAGCGGAAGAAAAACTGTTTTTT.

The chain joins TRBV27 to TRBJ2-2; no firm D call. The V end lost 3 bases, the J end lost 1 base, and 12 bases lay between the germline ends. CDR3 length equals 16 residues. From germline, CDR1 is MNHEY and CDR2 SMNVEV (reference sequence). In nucleotides, the CDR3 is TGTGCCAGCAGTTTGAGGTTTCCCGTGAACACCGGGGAGCTGTTTTTT. Residues: CASSLRFPVNTGELFF.

The chain employs TRBV6-5 and TRBJ1-3; D is unclear. Germline values: CDR1 MNHEY, CDR2 SVGAGI. This CDR3 comprises 16 residues. Trimming left V 2 bases short and J 0 bases short, with 11 bases between. This CDR3 is CASSYLPANSGNTIYF. The CDR3 region has the DNA TGTGCCAGCAGTTACCTGCCAGCGAACTCTGGAAACACCATATATTTT.

This rearrangement joins TRBV7-9 to TRBJ2-3, with D uncertain. Germline CDR1 and CDR2: SEHNR and FQNEAQ (reference sequence). V was clipped by 5 bases and J by 4 bases, with 4 bases between them. The CDR3 covers 11 residues. The CDR3 DNA follows: TGTGCCAGCAGCAGCTCAGATACGCAGTATTTT. Its protein is CASSSSDTQYF.

This chain uses TRBV7-6 with TRBJ1-5; 10 nucleotides agree with TRBD1. The CDR3 has 16 amino acids. Per germline, CDR1 SGHVS and CDR2 FNYEAQ. J gave up 2 bases and V 3 bases, and 4 bases lay outside the gene matches. The CDR3 DNA reads as TGTGCCAGCAGCTTGGGACAGGGGTTGGGCAATCAGCCCCAGCATTTT. Amino acids: CASSLGQGLGNQPQHF.

V usage is TRBV11-2 and J usage is TRBJ1-6; D ambiguous. Germline V gene data show CDR1 as SGHAT and CDR2 as FQNNGV. V lost 1 base to trimming and J lost 7 bases, with 14 bases between them. The CDR3 totals 16 residues. CDR3 region: CASSLAFGLTNSPLHF. In DNA, the CDR3 is TGTGCCAGCAGCTTAGCCTTTGGACTCACAAATTCACCCCTCCACTTT.